Listed below are T cell receptor beta chains from one sample, sequenced in a study of identical twins. TCRdb processed the 5' RACE reads anew with MiXCR; each CDR3 protein has one entry. The table has 650,000 to 750,000 distinct CDR3 sequences, 21% seen once. The same sample was also studied in work on T cells expressing NK-cell markers.

Sample: PBMCs. These receptors came from a woman between 18 and 29 years old in good health. Both conserved end residues are part of each CDR3. D genes are given only for firm matches. Clone size is not always given. Where it is, it says once, few, many or a class for expanded clones.

d_gene	v_gene	abundance	len	j_gene	CDR3aa	CDR3nt
NA	TRBV9	NA	13	TRBJ2-5	CASSAGQQETQYF	TGTGCCAGCAGCGCCGGACAACAAGAGACCCAGTACTTC
NA	TRBV5-1	many	15	TRBJ1-6	CASSLGDSYNSPLHF	TGCGCCAGCAGCTTGGGAGACTCCTATAATTCACCCCTCCACTTT
NA	TRBV20-1	NA	15	TRBJ2-3	CSASVGLSYTDTQYF	TGCAGTGCTAGTGTGGGCCTGAGCTACACAGATACGCAGTATTTT
NA	TRBV4-3	few	17	TRBJ1-1	CASSQDRVAVMNTEAFF	TGCGCCAGCAGCCAAGATAGAGTCGCAGTTATGAACACTGAAGCTTTCTTT
NA	TRBV5-1	NA	14	TRBJ2-7	CASSLVHGHYEQYF	TGCGCCAGCAGCTTGGTACACGGACACTACGAGCAGTACTTC
NA	TRBV20-1	few	14	TRBJ1-5	CSVEDSGSNQPQHF	TGCAGTGTGGAGGACTCAGGGAGCAATCAGCCCCAGCATTTT
TRBD2	TRBV6-4	few	17	TRBJ2-2	CASSDSELAGEAGELFF	TGTGCCAGCAGTGACTCCGAGCTAGCGGGGGAGGCCGGGGAGCTGTTTTTT
NA	TRBV14	few	15	TRBJ2-2	CASSQIGQNTGELFF	TGTGCCAGCAGCCAGATCGGACAGAACACCGGGGAGCTGTTTTTT
NA	TRBV11-2	NA	15	TRBJ2-1	CASSLYQISGNEQFF	TGTGCCAGCAGCTTATATCAGATTTCGGGGAATGAGCAGTTCTTC
NA	TRBV6-5	few	15	TRBJ1-2	CASSYSKRGRPPYTF	TGTGCCAGCAGTTACTCGAAACGTGGGCGGCCACCCTACACCTTC
NA	TRBV6-5	few	14	TRBJ1-1	CASSYPRDTGLRDF	TGTGCCAGCAGCTACCCTCGGGACACGGGTCTTAGGGACTTT
NA	TRBV7-6	few	20	TRBJ2-1	CASSLASSGGLASAIDEQFF	TGTGCCAGCAGCTTAGCGAGTTCCGGGGGCCTGGCCTCGGCAATTGATGAGCAGTTCTTC
NA	TRBV9	few	13	TRBJ2-7	CASSVDDTDEQYF	TGTGCCAGCAGCGTAGATGACACCGACGAGCAGTACTTC
NA	TRBV29-1	many	14	TRBJ1-4	CSVASGVQNEKLFF	TGCAGCGTCGCCTCCGGGGTCCAGAATGAAAAACTGTTTTTT
TRBD1	TRBV24-1	many	16	TRBJ2-1	CATSETGQGGLNEQFF	TGTGCCACCAGTGAAACAGGACAGGGGGGTCTCAATGAGCAGTTCTTC
TRBD1	TRBV15	NA	16	TRBJ1-2	CATSWTPGQIDYGYTF	TGTGCCACCAGCTGGACTCCGGGACAGATAGACTATGGCTACACCTTC
NA	TRBV7-8	few	12	TRBJ1-1	CASSLIYTEAFF	TGTGCCAGCAGCTTAATTTACACTGAAGCTTTCTTT
TRBD1	TRBV2	few	14	TRBJ2-5	CASSIGVPDRARYF	TGTGCCAGCTCAATCGGGGTACCGGACAGGGCAAGGTACTTC
NA	TRBV7-9	many	15	TRBJ2-1	CASSLERGSYNEQFF	TGTGCCAGCAGCTTAGAGAGGGGTTCCTACAATGAGCAGTTCTTC
NA	TRBV12-3/TRBV12-4	NA	13	TRBJ2-5	CASISQGRETQYF	TGTGCCAGCATCTCGCAGGGCCGGGAGACCCAGTACTTC
TRBD2	TRBV11-3	few	14	TRBJ2-1	CASRSGRGYNEQFF	TGTGCCAGCAGGAGCGGGAGGGGCTACAATGAGCAGTTCTTC
TRBD2	TRBV7-2	NA	16	TRBJ2-3	CASSLTGASGSYTQYF	TGTGCCAGCAGCTTAACAGGTGCTAGCGGGAGTTATACGCAGTATTTT
NA	TRBV19	few	11	TRBJ2-1	CASSLRFEQFF	TGTGCCAGTAGTTTACGTTTTGAGCAGTTCTTC
NA	TRBV9	NA	16	TRBJ1-2	CASSVGSIAPNYGYTF	TGTGCCAGCAGCGTAGGGTCCATTGCTCCTAACTATGGCTACACCTTC